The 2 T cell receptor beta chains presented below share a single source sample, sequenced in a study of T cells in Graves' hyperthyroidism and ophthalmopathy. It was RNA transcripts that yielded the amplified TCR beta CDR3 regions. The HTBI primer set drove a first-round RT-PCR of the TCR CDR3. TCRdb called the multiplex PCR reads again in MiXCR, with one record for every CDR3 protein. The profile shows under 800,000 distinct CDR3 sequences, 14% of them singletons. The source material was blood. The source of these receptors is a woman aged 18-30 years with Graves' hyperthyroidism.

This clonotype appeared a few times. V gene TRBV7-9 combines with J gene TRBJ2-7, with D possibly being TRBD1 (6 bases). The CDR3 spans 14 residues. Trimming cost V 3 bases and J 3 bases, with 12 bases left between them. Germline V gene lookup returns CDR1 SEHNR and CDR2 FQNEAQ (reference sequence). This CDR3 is CASSFFSRGYEQYF. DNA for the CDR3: TGTGCCAGCAGCTTTTTTTCCAGGGGCTACGAGCAGTACTTC.

CDR3: CASSTAAGSSYEQYF. DNA of the CDR3: TGTGCCAGCAGCACGGCGGCGGGGAGCTCCTACGAGCAGTACTTC. The chain combines TRBV9 with TRBJ2-7; a weak D match, TRBD2 (6 bases). V lost 4 bases, J lost 0 bases, and 14 bases lay in between. This CDR3 spans 15 amino acids. The germline V gene encodes CDR1 SGDLS and CDR2 YYNGEE.